This T cell receptor (beta chain) was sequenced in a study of cytomegalovirus exposure and HLA in healthy donors. Overall study context: Genetic ancestry analysis placed around 76% of the 400 or so donors that were genotyped in the Caucasian-associated cluster.

General observations from the study: TCR beta V segments were, for the most part, productive about 87% or about 30% of the time in an earlier analysis. The likely origin of a cluster of highly shared sequence variants was a sequencing artifact.

The CDR3 is 14 amino acids. The ends were cut back, 3 bases at V and 10 bases at J, with 13 bases in the middle. Germline lookup yields CDR1 LNHDA and CDR2 SQIVND (reference sequence). The PCR made use of 60 Vbeta and 13 Jbeta primers. Clones were sequenced by immunoSEQ multiplex PCR, and TCRdb holds only the in-frame ones, with some missing. The data hold 170,000 or so clones, with around 83% observed a single time. As to this clone: The antigen is unknown.

The specimen sequenced was PBMCs. This receptor was identified in a man aged 45-65 years in good health and CMV-seronegative. This chain links TRBV19 with TRBJ1-6; D is unresolved. CDR3 sequence (DNA): TGTGCCAGTAGTATTCGGGAGACTTGGTCACCCCTCCACTTT. This encodes CASSIRETWSPLHF.